The 21 T cell receptor beta chains below all came from one sample that was sequenced in a study of shared clonotypes between healthy human individuals. The assay was immunoSEQ multiplex PCR, and TCRdb's table has in-frame clones only and misses some. The profile shows approximately 980,000 clones, around 80% of them singletons. The sequenced material came from memory CD4+ T cells sorted from blood. The subset is: CD45RA-negative fraction. These receptors originate from a man in his late teens or twenties in good health.

This sequence joins TRBV2 and TRBJ1-1; no clear D. Per germline, CDR1 SNHLY and CDR2 FYNNEI. Trimming took off 1 base at V and 7 bases at J, with 4 bases between the two ends. This CDR3 region has 11 residues. CDR3 protein: CASSEVIEAFF. The CDR3 coding sequence is TGTGCCAGCAGTGAAGTGATTGAAGCTTTCTTT.

The chain recombines TRBV7-2 with TRBJ1-4; possible D gene TRBD1, 5 bases. The CDR3 loop spans 13 amino acids. CDR1 is SGHTA and CDR2 is FQGNSA in the germline V gene. V gave up 5 bases and J gave up 8 bases, with 12 bases separating them. CDR3 amino acids: CASSPDRREKLFF. The CDR3 nucleotides are TGTGCCAGCAGCCCTGACAGAAGGGAAAAACTGTTTTTT.

The chain links TRBV30 to TRBJ1-5; TRBD1 aligns across 7 bases. CDR1 is GTSNPN, CDR2 SVGIG, per germline (reference sequence). The CDR3 is 15 amino acids. Trimming cost V 3 bases and J 5 bases; bases outside gene matches: 10. The CDR3 DNA reads TGTGCCTGGAGCCCGGCCGACAGGGCCTATCAGCCCCAGCATTTT. This translates into CAWSPADRAYQPQHF.

The DNA for the CDR3 is TGTGCCAGCTCACCTCCGGTCCGCAAGGAGCAGTTCTTC. Translated, it gives CASSPPVRKEQFF. The chain uses TRBV18 and TRBJ2-1, with D uncertain. Deletions cut 3 bases from V and 10 bases from J, with 13 bases between. The CDR3 is made up of 13 amino acids. Per the germline V gene, CDR1 is KGHSH and CDR2 is LQKENI.

The V and J genes are TRBV11-2 and TRBJ2-3; TRBD1 matches at 9 bases. The CDR3 consists of 16 residues. The V gene end was trimmed by 4 bases and the J gene end by 0 bases; junction bases not matched to a gene: 5. The germline gives CDR1 SGHAT, CDR2 FQNNGV. CDR3 sequence: CASSWGTGLSTDTQYF. The CDR3 nucleotides read TGTGCCAGCAGCTGGGGGACAGGGCTTAGCACAGATACGCAGTATTTT.

This clone has just one count. The chain uses TRBV6-5 and TRBJ2-2; 8 bases agree with TRBD1. This CDR3 spans 15 amino acids. J was trimmed by 5 bases and V by 7 bases; bases with no gene match: 9. Germline CDR1 MNHEY, CDR2 SVGAGI. The CDR3 protein is CASTRTGLGTGELFF. CDR3 in DNA: TGTGCCAGCACCCGGACAGGGTTAGGGACCGGGGAGCTGTTTTTT.

This chain joins TRBV18 and TRBJ1-3, with D possibly TRBD1 on 5 matching bases. The CDR3 totals 16 residues. Trimming shortened V by 6 bases and J by 0 bases, and 15 bases separated the two germline ends. The V gene's germline CDR1 is KGHSH and CDR2 LQKENI. The CDR3 DNA sequence: TGTGCCAGCTCTCAGGGAAGACTCAGCTCTGGAAACACCATATATTTT. It codes for CASSQGRLSSGNTIYF. The full variable domain, in which reference TRBV18 and TRBJ1-3 provide the parts outside the CDR3, is NAGVMQNPRHLVRRRGQEARLRCSPMKGHSHVYWYRQLPEEGLKFMVYLQKENIIDESGMPKERFSAEFPKEGPSILRIQQVVRGDSAAYFCASSQGRLSSGNTIYFGEGSWLTVV.

This clone is medium-sized within its sample. Other nucleotide sequences from this sample produce the same CDR3. The genes are TRBV18 and TRBJ1-1; D not resolved. The CDR3 sequence is 15 residues long. Germline values: CDR1 KGHSH, CDR2 LQKENI. Trimming removed 3 bases from V and 2 bases from J, with 13 bases in between. The CDR3 sequence is CASSPARGSNTEAFF. CDR3 sequence (DNA): TGTGCCAGCTCACCTGCCCGCGGAAGCAACACTGAAGCTTTCTTT.

This clone has a single count. The chain combines TRBV29-1 with TRBJ1-1, with 9 bases fitting TRBD1. This CDR3 contains 13 residues. The germline CDR1 and CDR2 sequences are SQVTM and ANQGSEA. The trim removed 6 bases at V and 5 bases at J, leaving 7 bases unmatched. Here the CDR3 reads CSVRDRAGTEAFF. Written as DNA, the CDR3 is TGCAGCGTCCGGGACAGGGCCGGGACTGAAGCTTTCTTT.

This clone was found once. The sample holds other DNA sequences that translate to the same CDR3. The rearrangement links TRBV18 to TRBJ1-2, with unresolved D. The CDR3 contains 13 residues. With 6 bases removed from V and 4 bases from J, the gap between germline ends came to 12 bases. Germline V gives CDR1 KGHSH, CDR2 LQKENI. The CDR3 coding sequence is TGTGCCAGCTCCCCCGGAAGGGCCTATGGCTACACCTTC. This gives the protein CASSPGRAYGYTF.

This rearrangement joins TRBV28 to TRBJ2-7; 7 bases fit TRBD2. V was clipped by 2 bases and J by 6 bases; unmatched bases: 22. CDR3 length: 19 residues. Germline V lookup: CDR1 MDHEN, CDR2 SYDVKM. Here the CDR3 reads CASSLRDYSSGRALFEQYF. The CDR3, as DNA: TGTGCCAGCAGTTTAAGGGACTATTCCTCGGGGCGCGCTCTATTCGAGCAGTACTTC.

J is TRBJ1-6 and V is TRBV5-1; D not resolved. V was trimmed by 0 bases and J by 7 bases, leaving 5 bases between them. This CDR3 comprises 13 residues. The germline V gene encodes CDR1 SGHRS and CDR2 YFSETQ. The CDR3 DNA reads TGCGCCAGCAGCTTGGGGGAGAATTCACCCCTCCACTTT. Translated: CASSLGENSPLHF.

The chain carries TRBV19 and TRBJ2-7; the D gene is possibly TRBD2 (5 bases). The CDR3 totals 15 residues. Germline V CDR1 and CDR2: LNHDA, SQIVND (reference sequence). V lost 5 bases to trimming and J lost 0 bases, with 14 bases between them. CDR3 coding DNA: TGTGCCAGTAGTCAACCGGGGTTAGGCTCCTACGAGCAGTACTTC. Its translation: CASSQPGLGSYEQYF.

The chain employs TRBV7-2 and TRBJ2-6; D unclear. The CDR3 totals 15 residues. Deletions cut 5 bases from V and 3 bases from J, with 11 bases between. The germline CDR1 and CDR2 sequences are SGHTA and FQGNSA. CDR3 DNA sequence: TGTGCCAGCAGCAAATTATCCGTTGGGGCCAACGTCCTGACTTTC. Amino acids: CASSKLSVGANVLTF. Together with reference TRBV7-2 and TRBJ2-6, the CDR3 gives the full variable domain: GAGVSQSPSNKVTEKGKDVELRCDPISGHTALYWYRQSLGQGLEFLIYFQGNSAPDKSGLPSDRFSAERTGGSVSTLTIQRTQQEDSAVYLCASSKLSVGANVLTFGAGSRLTVL.

The V call is TRBV4-1, the J call TRBJ2-4; 9 nucleotides match TRBD1. V gave up 4 bases and J gave up 7 bases; unmatched junction bases: 11. Looked up from germline, CDR1 is MGHRA and CDR2 is YSYEKL. This CDR3 has 16 residues. The CDR3 DNA is TGCGCCAGCAGCCCAAAAACAGGGGGCGAGGGGAACATTCAGTACTTC. It translates to CASSPKTGGEGNIQYF.

The chain recombines TRBV19 with TRBJ1-2, with 9 nucleotides matching TRBD1. This CDR3 is built from 16 residues. V lost 6 bases to trimming and J lost 2 bases; unmatched junction nucleotides: 10. CDR1 and CDR2 from the germline V gene are LNHDA and SQIVND (reference sequence). The CDR3 loop is CASRPTGGLQNYGYTF. The CDR3 DNA follows: TGTGCCAGTAGACCCACAGGGGGCCTGCAGAACTATGGCTACACCTTC. Together with reference TRBV19 and TRBJ1-2, the CDR3 gives the full variable domain: DGGITQSPKYLFRKEGQNVTLSCEQNLNHDAMYWYRQDPGQGLRLIYYSQIVNDFQKGDIAEGYSVSREKKESFPLTVTSAQKNPTAFYLCASRPTGGLQNYGYTFGSGTRLTVV.

The V call is TRBV6-5, the J call TRBJ2-2; the D is unclear. The CDR3 loop spans 13 amino acids. V was clipped by 6 bases and J by 7 bases, with 12 bases between them. Germline lookup yields CDR1 MNHEY and CDR2 SVGAGI. CDR3 loop: CASRATRLGELFF. Here the CDR3 DNA reads TGTGCCAGCAGGGCTACCAGACTCGGGGAGCTGTTTTTT.

The chain links TRBV2 to TRBJ1-3; perhaps TRBD1 as D (5 bases). The CDR3 is 14 amino acids. Germline loops: CDR1 SNHLY, CDR2 FYNNEI. V lost 4 bases and J lost 1, with 8 bases in between. The CDR3 sequence: CASSVGVSGNTIYF. The CDR3 region has the DNA TGTGCCAGCAGTGTAGGGGTTTCTGGAAACACCATATATTTT.

CDR3 nucleotides: TGTGCCAGCAGCTTTGCCGGACTAGCGACTTACAATGAGCAGTTCTTC. This sequence encodes CASSFAGLATYNEQFF. J is TRBJ2-1 and V is TRBV5-4, with 9 bases that match TRBD2. The CDR3 loop spans 16 amino acids. Looked up from germline, CDR1 is SGHNT and CDR2 is YYREEE (reference sequence). V shed 2 bases, J shed 4 bases, and the junction held 7 bases outside the gene matches. Using reference TRBV5-4 and TRBJ2-1 for the parts outside the CDR3, the full variable domain is ETGVTQSPTHLIKTRGQQVTLRCSSQSGHNTVSWYQQALGQGPQFIFQYYREEENGRGNFPPRFSGLQFPNYSSELNVNALELDDSALYLCASSFAGLATYNEQFFGPGTRLTVL.

The rearrangement uses TRBV25-1 and TRBJ2-3; D remains unclear. The CDR3 contains 17 residues. V dropped 0 bases and J dropped 1 base, with 14 bases sitting between them. The germline CDR1 and CDR2 sequences are MGHDK and SYGVNS. The CDR3 DNA sequence: TGTGCCAGCAGTGAATATCGGACGCTCGGCGGCACAGATACGCAGTATTTT. Translating gives CASSEYRTLGGTDTQYF.

This clone was detected ten times or more. V gene TRBV13 combines with J gene TRBJ1-3, with 8 nucleotides matching TRBD1. Trimming removed 5 bases from V and 3 bases from J; junction bases left unmatched: 15. The CDR3 consists of 18 residues. From germline, CDR1 is PRHDT and CDR2 FYEKMQ (reference sequence). The CDR3 reads CASSPADRATSYGNTIYF. Here the CDR3 DNA reads TGTGCCAGCAGCCCGGCGGACAGGGCGACTTCATATGGAAACACCATATATTTT.